This T cell receptor beta chain comes out of a study of T cell clonotyping in hematopoietic cell transplantation. The study's findings and limits: No sorting was done, leaving CD4 and CD8 contributions mixed.

V lost 1 base and J lost 1, with 10 bases in between. CDR1 is SGHAT, CDR2 FQNNGV, per germline. CDR3 length equals 15 residues. The method was immunoSEQ multiplex PCR; TCRdb's version includes in-frame clones alone and lacks a portion of them. The data contain approximately 8,800 clones, about four fifths of them singletons. This clone was counted between two and nine times. Its antigen is as yet unknown. V and J are TRBV11-2 and TRBJ1-1; no clear D gene. The sequence derives from a male patient aged 55-69 years who had an allogeneic stem cell transplant from an unrelated donor, so the T cells may come from the graft donor. Some clones in this sample may be carry-over from other donors' samples. The specimen was PBMCs, collected at the time of graft-versus-host disease after allogeneic stem cell transplant. CDR3 nucleotides: TGTGCCAGCAGCTTAGGGTTTATCAAGAACACTGAAGCTTTCTTT. Its translation: CASSLGFIKNTEAFF.